This T cell receptor beta chain was recovered during a study of graft-versus-host responses after intestinal transplantation. On the study more broadly: Recipients across the board were started on anti-thymocyte globulin induction, then kept on tacrolimus and steroids for roughly 3 years. Study results and limitations: Early declines in HvG clones that occurred post-transplant were associated with peak circulating GvH clone levels. GvH clones surfaced in recipient marrow, some emerging earlier in ileum or blood.

Germline CDR1 WNHNN, CDR2 SYGVQD (reference sequence). V was pared by 3 bases and J by 5 bases, with 11 bases between. There are 13 residues in the CDR3. Of note for this clone: Its antigen is not identified.

TCRdb's table, derived via immunoSEQ multiplex PCR, lists solely in-frame clones and lacks some. The table records about 47,000 clones, 85% to 95% of them present only once. This chain joins TRBV10-1 and TRBJ2-7; tentative D call: TRBD2 (5 bases). The TCR sequence derives from a human donor who was the organ donor for an intestinal transplant. Sequenced here: unstimulated CD8+ T cells sorted from spleen or lymph node cells, sampled before transplant. The CDR3 region has the DNA TGCGCCAGCAGTGATTCGGGGTCGGACGAGCAGTACTTC. This encodes CASSDSGSDEQYF.